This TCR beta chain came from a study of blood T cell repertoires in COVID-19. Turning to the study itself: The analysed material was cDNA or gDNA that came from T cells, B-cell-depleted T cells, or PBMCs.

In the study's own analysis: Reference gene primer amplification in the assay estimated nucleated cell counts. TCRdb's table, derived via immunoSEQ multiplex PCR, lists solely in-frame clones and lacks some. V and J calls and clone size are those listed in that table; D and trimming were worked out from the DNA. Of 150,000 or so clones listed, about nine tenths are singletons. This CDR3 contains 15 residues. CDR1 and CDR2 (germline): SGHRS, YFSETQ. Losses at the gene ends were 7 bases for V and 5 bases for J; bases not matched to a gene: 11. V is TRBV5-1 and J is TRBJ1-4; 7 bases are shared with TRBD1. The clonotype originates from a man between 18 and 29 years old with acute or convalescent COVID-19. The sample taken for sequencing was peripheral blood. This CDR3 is CASATGQNFNEKLFF. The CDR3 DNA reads TGCGCCAGCGCCACGGGACAGAACTTCAATGAAAAACTGTTTTTT. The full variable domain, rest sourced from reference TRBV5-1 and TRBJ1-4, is KAGVTQTPRYLIKTRGQQVTLSCSPISGHRSVSWYQQTPGQGLQFLFEYFSETQRNKGNFPGRFSGRQFSNSRSEMNVSTLELGDSALYLCASATGQNFNEKLFFGSGTQLSVL.